The subject of this entry is one T cell receptor (beta chain). The antigen is not known. The CDR3 totals 17 residues. TCRdb keeps only in-frame clones here, not all; method: immunoSEQ multiplex PCR. The table lists some 150,000 clones, about 93% of them singletons. The data stem from a study of T cell responses to AZD1222 COVID-19 vaccine. Study-level findings and limits: Most donors were white British and more were female, and clonal diversity was possibly underestimated. Only six people who got AZD1222 tested seropositive at baseline.

This clonotype was obtained from an adult in good health. Sequencing was performed on peripheral blood, taken on day 0 of AZD1222 vaccination. The chain has TRBV12-2 and TRBJ2-7; TRBD1, as called in the table, went unchecked against the DNA. TRBV12-2 is assigned pseudogene status. The CDR3 protein is CASRSQSAGTGNYEQYV. CDR3 DNA sequence: TGTGCAAGTCGCTCGCAATCTGCCGGGACAGGGAACTACGAGCAGTACGTC.